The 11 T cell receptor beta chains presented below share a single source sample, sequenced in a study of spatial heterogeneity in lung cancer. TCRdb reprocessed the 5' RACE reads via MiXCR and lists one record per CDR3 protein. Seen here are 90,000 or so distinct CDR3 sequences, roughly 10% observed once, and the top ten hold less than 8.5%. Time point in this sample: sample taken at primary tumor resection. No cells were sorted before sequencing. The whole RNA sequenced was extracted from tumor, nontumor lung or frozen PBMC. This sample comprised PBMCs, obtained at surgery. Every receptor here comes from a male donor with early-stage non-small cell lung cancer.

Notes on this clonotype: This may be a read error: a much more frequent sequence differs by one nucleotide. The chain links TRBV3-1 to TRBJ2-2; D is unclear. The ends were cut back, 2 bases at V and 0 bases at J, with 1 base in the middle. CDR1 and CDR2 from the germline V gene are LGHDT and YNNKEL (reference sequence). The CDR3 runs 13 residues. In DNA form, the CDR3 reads TGTGCCAGCAGCCAACCGAACACCGGGGAGCTGTTTTTT. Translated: CASSQPNTGELFF. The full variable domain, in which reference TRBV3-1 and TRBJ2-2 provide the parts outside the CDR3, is DTAVSQTPKYLVTQMGNDKSIKCEQNLGHDTMYWYKQDSKKFLKIMFSYNNKELIINETVPNRFSPKSPDKAHLNLHINSLELGDSAVYFCASSQPNTGELFFGEGSRLTVL.

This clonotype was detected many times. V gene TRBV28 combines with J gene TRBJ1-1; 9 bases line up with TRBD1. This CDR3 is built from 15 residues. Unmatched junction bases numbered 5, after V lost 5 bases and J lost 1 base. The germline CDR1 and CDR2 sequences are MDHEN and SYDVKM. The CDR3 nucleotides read TGTGCCAGCAGTCAACAGGGGGCAGGGAACACTGAAGCTTTCTTT. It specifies CASSQQGAGNTEAFF.

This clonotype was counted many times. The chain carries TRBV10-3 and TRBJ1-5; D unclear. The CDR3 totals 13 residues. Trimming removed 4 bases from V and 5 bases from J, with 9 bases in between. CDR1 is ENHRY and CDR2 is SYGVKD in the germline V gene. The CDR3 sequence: CAISVDKDQPQHF. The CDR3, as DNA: TGTGCCATCAGTGTGGATAAGGATCAGCCCCAGCATTTT.

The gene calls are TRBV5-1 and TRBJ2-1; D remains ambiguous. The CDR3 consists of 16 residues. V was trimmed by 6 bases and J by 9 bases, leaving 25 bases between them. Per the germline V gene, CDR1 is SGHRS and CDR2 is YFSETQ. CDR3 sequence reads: CASTRIPGTEYGEQFF. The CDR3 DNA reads TGCGCCAGCACCCGAATTCCCGGAACGGAGTATGGTGAGCAGTTCTTC.

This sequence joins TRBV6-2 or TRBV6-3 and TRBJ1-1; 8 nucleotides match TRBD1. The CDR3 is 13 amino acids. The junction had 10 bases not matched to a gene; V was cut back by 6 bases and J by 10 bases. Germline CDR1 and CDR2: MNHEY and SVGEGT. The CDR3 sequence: CASRDPTGGSAFF. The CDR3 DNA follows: TGTGCCAGCAGAGACCCTACAGGGGGGTCAGCTTTCTTT.

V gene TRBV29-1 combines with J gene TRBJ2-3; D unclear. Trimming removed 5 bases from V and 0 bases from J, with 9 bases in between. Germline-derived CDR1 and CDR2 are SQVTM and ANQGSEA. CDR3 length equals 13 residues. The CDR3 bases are TGCAGCGTTAAAGCAGGAAGCACAGATACGCAGTATTTT. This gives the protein CSVKAGSTDTQYF.

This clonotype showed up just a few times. This chain's CDR3 is CASSSEEGGGTEAFF. DNA of the CDR3: TGCGCCAGCAGCTCCGAGGAGGGGGGTGGCACTGAAGCTTTCTTT. The rearrangement links TRBV5-1 to TRBJ1-1; D may be TRBD1 (6 bases). The CDR3 sequence is 15 residues long. Trimming removed 3 bases from V and 4 bases from J, with 16 bases in between. The V gene's germline CDR1 is SGHRS and CDR2 YFSETQ.

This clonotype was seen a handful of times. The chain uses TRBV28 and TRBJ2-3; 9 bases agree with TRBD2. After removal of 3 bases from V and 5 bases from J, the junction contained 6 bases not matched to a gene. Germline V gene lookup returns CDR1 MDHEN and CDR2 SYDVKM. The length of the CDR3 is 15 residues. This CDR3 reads CASSFAAGGIDTQYF. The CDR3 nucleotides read TGTGCCAGCAGTTTTGCGGCGGGAGGGATAGATACGCAGTATTTT. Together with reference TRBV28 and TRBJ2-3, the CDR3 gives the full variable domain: DVKVTQSSRYLVKRTGEKVFLECVQDMDHENMFWYRQDPGLGLRLIYFSYDVKMKEKGDIPEGYSVSREKKERFSLILESASTNQTSMYLCASSFAAGGIDTQYFGPGTRLTVL.

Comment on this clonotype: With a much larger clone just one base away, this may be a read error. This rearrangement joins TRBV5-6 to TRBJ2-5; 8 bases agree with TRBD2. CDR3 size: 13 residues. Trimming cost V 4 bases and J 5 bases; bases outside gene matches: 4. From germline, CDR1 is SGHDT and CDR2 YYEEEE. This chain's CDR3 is CASSISGAETQYF. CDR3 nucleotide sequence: TGTGCCAGCAGCATTAGCGGGGCGGAGACCCAGTACTTC.

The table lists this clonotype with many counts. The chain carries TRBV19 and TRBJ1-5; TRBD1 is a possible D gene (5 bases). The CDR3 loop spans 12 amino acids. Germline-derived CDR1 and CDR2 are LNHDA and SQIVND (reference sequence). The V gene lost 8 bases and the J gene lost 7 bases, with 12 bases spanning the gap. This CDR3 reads CASGLQVQPQHF. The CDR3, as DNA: TGTGCCAGTGGCTTACAGGTCCAGCCCCAGCATTTT.

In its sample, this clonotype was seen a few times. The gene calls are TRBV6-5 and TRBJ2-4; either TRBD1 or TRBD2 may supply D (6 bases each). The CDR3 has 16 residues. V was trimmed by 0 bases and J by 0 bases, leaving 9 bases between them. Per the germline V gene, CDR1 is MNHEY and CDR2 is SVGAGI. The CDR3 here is CASSYSSGAAKNIQYF. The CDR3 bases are TGTGCCAGCAGTTACTCTTCGGGGGCAGCCAAAAACATTCAGTACTTC.